This TCR beta chain was recorded in a study of T cell changes during pregnancy in multiple sclerosis. Germline CDR1 is SNHLY and CDR2 is FYNNEI. The CDR3 spans 14 residues. The V and J ends lost 8 bases and 11 bases, in that order; junction bases with no gene match: 13. Measured with immunoSEQ multiplex PCR; TCRdb has only the in-frame clones, and not every one. The sample gives 85,000 to 100,000 clones, roughly 92% of which show up once; less than 1% is in the top ten. This clone was seen a single time. Source: peripheral blood, taken after pregnancy. V is TRBV2 and J is TRBJ2-5; 11 bases fit TRBD2. The clonotype comes from a female donor with multiple sclerosis, enrolled in a pregnancy study. The CDR3 loop is CASGDFELAGEQYF. Here the CDR3 DNA reads TGTGCCAGCGGAGATTTCGAACTAGCGGGAGAACAGTACTTC.